This T cell receptor beta chain was sequenced during a study of cytomegalovirus exposure and HLA in healthy donors. General study results and limits: A later analysis reportedly found that, within productive TCRs, an Asian-associated ancestry cluster had fewer N-insertions than the mean observed across the roughly 700 donors. The productive fraction for most TCR beta V segments was about 90% or about 30% in an earlier analysis.

The CDR3 covers 14 residues. Germline assignment: CDR1 SEHNR and CDR2 FQNEAQ (reference sequence). Trimming stripped 5 bases from V and 3 bases from J, with 11 bases between. Vbeta (60) and Jbeta (13) primers were used in the PCR. Authors' methods: Later analysis identified 80 million to 90 million unique TCR beta chains, approximately 11 million shared. Sequencing used immunoSEQ multiplex PCR; TCRdb keeps in-frame clones, though not all of them. D and trimming come from the DNA, and the V and J calls and clone size come from that table. In the table there are about 160,000 clones, approximately 81% of which are singletons. Comment on this clone: As yet, its antigen is unknown.

Input material: PBMCs. The chain employs TRBV7-9 and TRBJ2-1, with D possibly matching TRBD1 (6 bases). This clonotype was sampled from a man over 45 in good health and CMV-seropositive. CDR3 protein: CASSLAGDYNEQFF. The CDR3 DNA reads as TGTGCCAGCAGCCTTGCAGGGGACTACAATGAGCAGTTCTTC.